This TCR beta chain was identified during a study of T cells in Graves' hyperthyroidism and ophthalmopathy. This clonotype came up many times. From germline, CDR1 is SGHDN and CDR2 FVKESK. The CDR3 spans 15 residues. Trimming shortened V by 2 bases and J by 5 bases, and 15 bases separated the two germline ends. Template material for amplifying TCR beta CDR3 regions consisted of RNA transcripts. The primer set for the first-round RT-PCR of the TCR CDR3 was HTBI. A single record per CDR3 protein comes from TCRdb applying MiXCR to the multiplex PCR reads. The data show about 560,000 distinct CDR3 sequences, approximately 15% seen once.

What was sequenced was blood. The clonotype originates from a woman between 25 and 40 years old with Graves' hyperthyroidism. The rearrangement links TRBV14 to TRBJ2-5, with D perhaps TRBD2 (6 bases). The CDR3 here is CASSQLSPGVETQYF. The DNA of the CDR3 is TGTGCCAGCAGCCAACTGTCCCCGGGAGTGGAGACCCAGTACTTC.